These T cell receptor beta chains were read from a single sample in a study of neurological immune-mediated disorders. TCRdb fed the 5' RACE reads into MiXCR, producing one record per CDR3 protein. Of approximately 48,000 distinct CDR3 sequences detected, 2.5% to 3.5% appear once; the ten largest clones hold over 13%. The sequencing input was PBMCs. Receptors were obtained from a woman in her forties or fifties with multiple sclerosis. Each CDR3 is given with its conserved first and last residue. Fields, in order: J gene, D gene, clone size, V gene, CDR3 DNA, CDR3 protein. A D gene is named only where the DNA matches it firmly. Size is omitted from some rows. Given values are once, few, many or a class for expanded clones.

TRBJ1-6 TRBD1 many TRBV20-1 TGCAGTGCCCAGAGTGTAGACAGGGATGTTTCACCCCTCCACTTT CSAQSVDRDVSPLHF
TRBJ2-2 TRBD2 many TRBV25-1 TGTGCCAGCAGCGGGGGGATCGGTACCGGGGAGCTGTTTTTT CASSGGIGTGELFF
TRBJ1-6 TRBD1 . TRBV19 TGTGCCAGTAGCACGACAGGGGAGGATTCACCCCTCCACTTT CASSTTGEDSPLHF
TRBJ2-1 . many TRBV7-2 TGTGCCAGCAGCGTTAGGGGGGGGATGTACAATGAGCAGTTCTTC CASSVRGGMYNEQFF
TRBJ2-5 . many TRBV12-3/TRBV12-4 TGTGCCAGCAGTTTATACGGGAAAGAGACCCAGTACTTC CASSLYGKETQYF
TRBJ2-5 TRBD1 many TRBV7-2 TGTGCCAGCAGCCCGGGACAGCGCCAAGAGACCCAGTACTTC CASSPGQRQETQYF
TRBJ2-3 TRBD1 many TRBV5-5 TGTGCCAGCAGCTTGGCAGGGGGACAGGGGGCGGCAGATACGCAGTATTTT CASSLAGGQGAADTQYF
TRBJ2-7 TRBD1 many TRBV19 TGTGCCAGTAGCCGGGACAGTAGATACGAGCAGTACTTC CASSRDSRYEQYF
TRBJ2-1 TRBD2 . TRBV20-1 TGCAGTGCTACCGGGGGACTAGGGAGCAATGAGCAGTTCTTC CSATGGLGSNEQFF
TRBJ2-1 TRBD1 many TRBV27 TGTGCCAGCAGCCGGGGACAGGGGGTCTCCTACAATGAGCAGTTCTTC CASSRGQGVSYNEQFF
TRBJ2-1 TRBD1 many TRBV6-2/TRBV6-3 TGTGCCAGCGACAGGGGTGTCTCCTACAATGAGCAGTTCTTC CASDRGVSYNEQFF
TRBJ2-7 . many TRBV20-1 TGCAGTGCTATCGGGGACCGCTCCTACGAGCAGTACTTC CSAIGDRSYEQYF
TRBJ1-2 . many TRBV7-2 TGTGCCAGCAGCTTAGTGGGAAACTATGGCTACACCTTC CASSLVGNYGYTF
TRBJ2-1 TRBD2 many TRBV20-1 TGCAGTGCTAGTGGACTAGCGGGGGCGAGGGAGCAGTTCTTC CSASGLAGAREQFF